This T cell receptor (beta chain) was captured by sequencing in a study of graft-versus-host responses after intestinal transplantation. Study at large: Multivisceral, liver-intestinal, or isolated intestinal grafts went to recipients. All recipients were given anti-thymocyte globulin induction, and tacrolimus and steroids were then administered for roughly three years. Whole-study findings and limits: Elevated graft-versus-host to host-versus-graft clonal ratios in allografts were recorded for patients with graft-donor T cell macrochimerism.

Only in-frame clones appear in the TCRdb table, and some are missing; sequencing was by immunoSEQ multiplex PCR. The sample has 95,000 to 110,000 clones, more than 75% seen once. This CDR3 contains 15 residues. Germline V CDR1 and CDR2: SQVTM, ANQGSEA. After removal of 1 base from V and 4 bases from J, the junction contained 7 bases not matched to a gene. Points on this clone: The antigen remains undetermined.

Sequencing used unstimulated CD4+ T cells sorted from spleen or lymph node cells, obtained before intestinal transplant. V usage is TRBV29-1 and J usage is TRBJ2-7; 10 bases are a match to TRBD2. This TCR was sampled from a human donor who received an intestinal transplant. In DNA form, the CDR3 reads TGCAGCGTTGAAGGGGACAGCGGGAGGGTATACGAGCAGTACTTC. Translating gives CSVEGDSGRVYEQYF.